The clone carrying this T cell receptor beta chain has just a few counts. The antigen is unknown. V lost 3 bases to trimming and J lost 2 bases, with 7 bases between them. In germline, CDR1 is KGHDR, CDR2 SFDVKD. This CDR3 spans 14 amino acids. The data belong to a study of blood T cells in healthy people across ages. Study-level points and caveats: The recorded TCR beta diversity per million T cells decreased in a roughly linear manner with age.

A second PCR of about 7 to 12 cycles used a sample-barcoded 5' primer and a J-beta primer mix. MiXCR, applied by TCRdb to the 5' RACE reads, yields one record per CDR3 protein. Of under 1,100,000 distinct CDR3 sequences listed, about 25% are singletons. The sample was also reused in another study, on T cells of mothers and their children. As that report states: Three healthy Caucasian mothers and their six children were the donors. Every mother produced more than 10 million TCR beta CDR3 reads, whereas every child provided about 3 million.

The sequenced sample was blood. The source is a girl aged 2-10 years in good health. This chain links TRBV24-1 with TRBJ1-3; D unresolved. The CDR3 sequence: CATSDPKTGNTIYF. The CDR3 DNA sequence: TGTGCCACCAGTGATCCAAAGACTGGAAACACCATATATTTT.